The 28 T cell receptor beta chains below all came from one sample that was sequenced in a study of shared clonotypes between healthy human individuals. Profiled with immunoSEQ multiplex PCR; TCRdb holds only in-frame clones, not every one. The profile shows about 2 million clones, roughly 94% of them singletons. Naive CD8 cells comprised CD45RO-negative, CCR7-positively selected cells, excluding terminally differentiated effector memory CD45RA+ cells. Specimen: naive CD8+ T cells sorted from blood. Receptor source: a young man in good health.

V and J are TRBV25-1 and TRBJ2-7; possible D gene TRBD2, 7 bases. Germline CDR1 MGHDK, CDR2 SYGVNS. Trimming shortened V by 7 bases and J by 7 bases, and 20 bases separated the two germline ends. The CDR3 loop spans 14 amino acids. The CDR3 nucleotides are TGTGCCAGCACAGGGGACGGTGGGGGGGGTGAGCAGTACTTC. Its translation: CASTGDGGGGEQYF.

The count of this clone is one. V is TRBV28 and J is TRBJ2-2, with 8 bases identical to TRBD1. Germline values: CDR1 MDHEN, CDR2 SYDVKM. With 1 base clipped from V and 6 bases from J, the junction kept 7 bases outside the gene matches. The length of the CDR3 is 16 residues. In nucleotides, the CDR3 is TGTGCCAGCAGTTTATCGGGCAGGGGGCTGCCCGGGGAGCTGTTTTTT. This codes for CASSLSGRGLPGELFF.

The V gene is TRBV4-2, the J gene TRBJ2-3, with D perhaps matching TRBD2 (7 bases). Germline V gene lookup returns CDR1 LGHNA and CDR2 YNFKEQ. Deletions cut 8 bases from V and 2 bases from J, with 23 bases between. This CDR3 spans 17 amino acids. The CDR3 reads CASSTTGASGYTDTQYF. CDR3 coding DNA: TGTGCCAGCTCTACCACGGGGGCTAGCGGTTACACAGATACGCAGTATTTT.

J is TRBJ2-3 and V is TRBV30; TRBD1 matches at 11 bases. The CDR3 contains 14 residues. CDR1 is GTSNPN, CDR2 SVGIG, per germline (reference sequence). The V segment lost 5 bases and the J segment 3 bases; nucleotides outside the gene matches: 4. The CDR3, as DNA: TGTGCCTGGGGACAGGGGGCGAGAACAGATACGCAGTATTTT. Protein: CAWGQGARTDTQYF.

The J gene is TRBJ2-7, the V gene TRBV13; maybe TRBD1 (6 bases). Per germline, CDR1 PRHDT and CDR2 FYEKMQ (reference sequence). The length of the CDR3 is 12 residues. V lost 5 bases to trimming and J lost 4 bases, with 9 bases between them. The CDR3 protein is CASSPGQYEQYF. The CDR3 DNA sequence: TGTGCCAGCAGCCCCGGACAGTACGAGCAGTACTTC.

The chain carries TRBV7-9 and TRBJ2-3; D is perhaps TRBD2 (5 bases). Trimming pared 7 bases from V and 6 bases from J, leaving 14 bases between. The CDR3 has 13 residues. Germline V gene data show CDR1 as SEHNR and CDR2 as FQNEAQ (reference sequence). CDR3 amino acids: CASNGLAADTQYF. CDR3 bases: TGTGCCAGCAACGGACTGGCCGCGGATACGCAGTATTTT. The whole variable domain, remainder taken from reference TRBV7-9 and TRBJ2-3, is DTGVSQNPRHKITKRGQNVTFRCDPISEHNRLYWYRQTLGQGPEFLTYFQNEAQLEKSRLLSDRFSAERPKGSFSTLEIQRTEQGDSAMYLCASNGLAADTQYFGPGTRLTVL.

The chain combines TRBV5-1 with TRBJ2-1, with D perhaps assigned TRBD1 or TRBD2 (6 bases each). Germline V CDR1 and CDR2: SGHRS, YFSETQ. This CDR3 comprises 15 residues. The V end lost 6 bases, the J end lost 8 bases, and 21 bases lay between the germline ends. CDR3 nucleotide sequence: TGCGCCAGCAACATCGGGGGCGTCGGTGTTGATGAGCAGTTCTTC. Translation gives CASNIGGVGVDEQFF.

Regarding this clone: This sample also contains other DNA sequences that code for the same CDR3. This rearrangement joins TRBV9 to TRBJ2-2; tentative D call: TRBD1 (6 bases). Germline loops: CDR1 SGDLS, CDR2 YYNGEE. V lost 0 bases and J 3 bases, leaving 9 bases between the germline ends. The CDR3 has 15 amino acids. CDR3 nucleotides: TGTGCCAGCAGCGTAGTGTCAGGGGACACCGGGGAGCTGTTTTTT. Residues: CASSVVSGDTGELFF.

Of note for this clone: Other DNA sequences in the same sample also yield this CDR3. V and J are TRBV19 and TRBJ1-5; D remains ambiguous. The V end lost 1 base, the J end lost 0 bases, and 7 bases lay between the germline ends. The CDR3 sequence is 15 residues long. The germline V gene encodes CDR1 LNHDA and CDR2 SQIVND (reference sequence). CDR3 amino acids: CASSIAPYSNQPQHF. The CDR3 DNA follows: TGTGCCAGTAGTATAGCCCCTTATAGCAATCAGCCCCAGCATTTT. Combining the CDR3 with reference TRBV19 and TRBJ1-5 gives the whole variable domain DGGITQSPKYLFRKEGQNVTLSCEQNLNHDAMYWYRQDPGQGLRLIYYSQIVNDFQKGDIAEGYSVSREKKESFPLTVTSAQKNPTAFYLCASSIAPYSNQPQHFGDGTRLSIL.

The gene calls are TRBV11-2 and TRBJ2-7, with TRBD2 matching 7 bases. Germline V lookup: CDR1 SGHAT, CDR2 FQNNGV. The trim removed 5 bases at V and 0 bases at J, leaving 10 bases unmatched. This CDR3 spans 16 amino acids. The DNA of the CDR3 is TGTGCCAGCAGCCCGCCTAGCGGAAGGAGCTCCTACGAGCAGTACTTC. This sequence encodes CASSPPSGRSSYEQYF.

V and J are TRBV6-5 and TRBJ1-1; TRBD1 is a possible D gene (6 bases). CDR1 MNHEY and CDR2 SVGAGI come from the germline V gene. The CDR3 is 14 residues long. The V gene lost 8 bases and the J gene lost 0 bases, with 13 bases spanning the gap. CDR3 amino acids: CASGLQGLNTEAFF. DNA of the CDR3: TGTGCCAGCGGTCTACAGGGACTGAACACTGAAGCTTTCTTT.

The J gene is TRBJ2-1, the V gene TRBV5-8; 8 nucleotides agree with TRBD2. Trimming took 2 bases from V and 2 from J; bases not matched to a gene: 6. The CDR3 runs 16 residues. Per the germline V gene, CDR1 is SGHTS and CDR2 is YDEGEE. CDR3: CASSFSGGHPYNEQFF. The CDR3 DNA reads TGTGCCAGCAGCTTTTCGGGAGGGCATCCCTACAATGAGCAGTTCTTC.

This rearrangement joins TRBV5-1 to TRBJ1-2; unclear D gene. The V gene lost 0 bases and the J gene lost 2 bases, with 8 bases spanning the gap. The CDR3 totals 14 residues. Per the germline V gene, CDR1 is SGHRS and CDR2 is YFSETQ. The CDR3 sequence: CASSLDGLNYGYTF. The CDR3 DNA is TGCGCCAGCAGCTTGGATGGTCTGAACTATGGCTACACCTTC.

V gene TRBV5-6 combines with J gene TRBJ1-1, with D perhaps TRBD1 (5 bases). CDR1 and CDR2 from the germline V gene are SGHDT and YYEEEE. V was cut by 3 bases and J by 11 bases, with 23 bases left in between. This CDR3 has 15 residues. The CDR3 spells CASSWTFQGVVSAFF. CDR3 nucleotides: TGTGCCAGCAGCTGGACCTTCCAGGGAGTAGTGTCCGCTTTCTTT.

The rearrangement links TRBV4-1 to TRBJ1-2; D gene ambiguous. V was trimmed by 0 bases and J by 1 base, leaving 12 bases between them. The CDR3 covers 16 residues. Germline CDR1 MGHRA, CDR2 YSYEKL. The DNA of the CDR3 is TGCGCCAGCAGCCAAGATCTTGAAGAAGGTAACTATGGCTACACCTTC. Protein sequence: CASSQDLEEGNYGYTF.

This chain joins TRBV4-1 and TRBJ2-1; no reliable D call. CDR3 size: 17 residues. V dropped 4 bases and J dropped 7 bases, with 23 bases sitting between them. Germline-derived CDR1 and CDR2 are MGHRA and YSYEKL. The CDR3 DNA reads as TGCGCCAGCAGCCCCCACTCTGAAGGCCCAGAGTCAAATGAGCAGTTCTTC. It is translated as CASSPHSEGPESNEQFF.

The CDR3 nucleotides are TGTGCCAGCAGCTTCGCGGGAGCGCAGTATTTT. It specifies CASSFAGAQYF. The rearrangement uses TRBV7-8 and TRBJ2-3; 7 bases align to TRBD2. With 3 bases clipped from V and 10 bases from J, the junction kept 1 base outside the gene matches. Germline values: CDR1 SGHVS, CDR2 FQNEAQ. CDR3 length: 11 amino acids.

The genes are TRBV14 and TRBJ1-2; tentative D call: TRBD1 (6 bases). The CDR3 is 12 residues long. CDR1 SGHDN and CDR2 FVKESK come from the germline V gene. V dropped 8 bases and J dropped 10 bases, with 17 bases sitting between them. This CDR3 is CASLRGRTPYTF. In nucleotides, the CDR3 is TGTGCCAGCCTACGGGGGCGCACCCCCTACACCTTC.

The V and J genes are TRBV7-9 and TRBJ1-1; maybe TRBD1 (6 bases). The CDR3 length is 14 residues. Trimming pared 1 base from V and 3 bases from J, leaving 9 bases between. Per the germline V gene, CDR1 is SEHNR and CDR2 is FQNEAQ (reference sequence). The CDR3 DNA reads TGTGCCAGCAGCTTAGGAGGGGGGTACACTGAAGCTTTCTTT. The encoded protein is CASSLGGGYTEAFF. Full variable domain (rest looked up from reference TRBV7-9 and TRBJ1-1): DTGVSQNPRHKITKRGQNVTFRCDPISEHNRLYWYRQTLGQGPEFLTYFQNEAQLEKSRLLSDRFSAERPKGSFSTLEIQRTEQGDSAMYLCASSLGGGYTEAFFGQGTRLTVV.

This chain links TRBV15 with TRBJ1-2, with D maybe TRBD1 (6 bases). This CDR3 contains 15 residues. Germline lookup yields CDR1 LNHNV and CDR2 YYDKDF (reference sequence). The V gene lost 1 base and the J gene lost 5 bases, with 14 bases spanning the gap. CDR3 coding DNA: TGTGCCACCAGCAGAGCGGCAGGGGCTGGATATGGCTACACCTTC. It translates to CATSRAAGAGYGYTF.

Regarding this clone: This same CDR3 is encoded by further DNA sequences in the sample. The chain is built from TRBV2 and TRBJ2-7; D possibly corresponds to TRBD2 (6 bases). Trimming took off 0 bases at V and 0 bases at J, with 9 bases between the two ends. CDR1 is SNHLY and CDR2 is FYNNEI in the germline V gene. This CDR3 contains 15 residues. The CDR3 is CASSEAGGPSYEQYF. CDR3 sequence (DNA): TGTGCCAGCAGTGAAGCTGGAGGGCCCTCCTACGAGCAGTACTTC. The full variable domain, its missing parts supplied by reference TRBV2 and TRBJ2-7, is EPEVTQTPSHQVTQMGQEVILRCVPISNHLYFYWYRQILGQKVEFLVSFYNNEISEKSEIFDDQFSVERPDGSNFTLKIRSTKLEDSAMYFCASSEAGGPSYEQYFGPGTRLTVT.

The chain couples TRBV7-2 to TRBJ2-7; D is possibly TRBD1 (5 bases). Trimming shortened V by 7 bases and J by 6 bases, and 22 bases separated the two germline ends. The CDR3 length is 15 residues. The germline V gene has CDR1 SGHTA and CDR2 FQGNSA. The chain's CDR3 is CASTKSQGSTGEQYF. CDR3 nucleotides: TGTGCCAGCACCAAAAGCCAGGGCTCAACGGGCGAGCAGTACTTC. Complete variable domain (other parts from reference TRBV7-2 and TRBJ2-7): GAGVSQSPSNKVTEKGKDVELRCDPISGHTALYWYRQSLGQGLEFLIYFQGNSAPDKSGLPSDRFSAERTGGSVSTLTIQRTQQEDSAVYLCASTKSQGSTGEQYFGPGTRLTVT.

On this clone: The sample has other DNA sequences that encode this CDR3 too. This rearrangement joins TRBV7-9 to TRBJ1-2, with 8 bases identical to TRBD1. The CDR3 extends over 13 amino acids. Germline lookup yields CDR1 SEHNR and CDR2 FQNEAQ (reference sequence). V lost 6 bases, J lost 6 bases, and 6 bases stayed unmatched. The CDR3 sequence is CASSPLTGDGYTF. CDR3 coding DNA: TGTGCCAGCAGTCCACTGACAGGGGATGGCTACACCTTC.

This clone was counted a single time. V is TRBV7-2 and J is TRBJ2-4; 8 nucleotides align to TRBD1. The V and J ends lost 2 bases and 8 bases, in that order; junction bases with no gene match: 5. Germline CDR1 SGHTA, CDR2 FQGNSA. This CDR3 is built from 14 residues. CDR3 sequence (DNA): TGTGCCAGCAGCTTATACAGGGGGGTAGACATTCAGTACTTC. This sequence encodes CASSLYRGVDIQYF.

This rearrangement joins TRBV15 to TRBJ1-5; no clear D. Germline CDR1 and CDR2: LNHNV and YYDKDF (reference sequence). The CDR3 is 14 amino acids. Trimming left V 4 bases short and J 6 bases short, with 13 bases between. For the CDR3, the DNA is TGTGCCACCAGCAAGGACCTATCAGGTCAGCCCCAGCATTTT. As protein: CATSKDLSGQPQHF.

The gene calls are TRBV27 and TRBJ2-1; weak D call: TRBD1 (5 bases). The CDR3 covers 13 residues. Trimming removed 6 bases at V and 1 base at J, with 7 bases between. Germline CDR1 is MNHEY and CDR2 is SMNVEV (reference sequence). The chain's CDR3 is CASSDSSYNEQFF. As DNA, the CDR3 is TGTGCCAGCAGCGACAGTTCCTACAATGAGCAGTTCTTC.

The chain joins TRBV11-2 to TRBJ2-7; D not certain. Trimming took off 4 bases at V and 0 bases at J, with 10 bases between the two ends. Per the germline V gene, CDR1 is SGHAT and CDR2 is FQNNGV. This CDR3 is 14 amino acids long. CDR3 nucleotide sequence: TGTGCCAGCAGCTACCTTGAAGGCTCCTACGAGCAGTACTTC. Translating gives CASSYLEGSYEQYF.

This chain connects TRBV27 to TRBJ2-3; the D gene could be TRBD1 or TRBD2 (6 bases each). The CDR3 consists of 15 residues. CDR1 MNHEY and CDR2 SMNVEV come from the germline V gene (reference sequence). V was shortened by 4 bases and J by 6 bases, with 17 bases between the two germline ends. The CDR3 bases are TGTGCCAGCAGTTGGTCTGGGGGGCTCCGGGATACGCAGTATTTT. Protein product: CASSWSGGLRDTQYF.